A selection of T cell receptor beta chains follows, all from one sample in a study of blood T cell repertoires in COVID-19. Assay: immunoSEQ multiplex PCR; the TCRdb copy retains only in-frame clones and omits some. The sample consists of some 97,000 clones, about 80% of them appearing once. The source material was peripheral blood. These receptors were obtained from a woman aged 70-85 years with acute or convalescent COVID-19. CDR3s include the opening cysteine and the closing phenylalanine or tryptophan.

v_gene	CDR3aa
TRBV5-8	CASRGQGAGNQPQHF
TRBV6-1	CASSEWGVDSPLHF
TRBV7-9	CASSPGQTMNYGYTF
TRBV2	CASPGRGGKVYGYTF
TRBV6-5	CASSYDSSGTDTQYF
TRBV5-6	CASRRERGTEAFF
TRBV6-5	CASIEREGNYGYTF
TRBV27	CASSLSSGQQINYGYTF
TRBV19	CASSIVNSEAFF
TRBV19	CASSIPRAVNQPQHF
TRBV5-1	CASSHTTGAEFANYGYTF
TRBV7-9	CASSSPQISTDTQYF
TRBV19	CASSAVGGGLGEQFF
TRBV6-5	CASTRTGDTGELFF
TRBV24-1	CATSDPTPGQGGNEQFF
TRBV6-5	CASSYGQTEAFF
TRBV28	CASSWVRITISPLHF
TRBV5-8	CASSLRDRGRGANTEAFF
TRBV2	CASSPQGRNVNYGYTF
TRBV29-1	CSVEGLQGRSYEQYF
TRBV6-5	CASSRNRGQETQYF
TRBV9	CASSARTGTYGYTF
TRBV19	CASRQGVQPQHF
TRBV5-4	CASSLEPSGGPQETQYF
TRBV11-2	CASSWGTANTGELFF
TRBV29-1	CSVVTAGRPTYNEQFF
TRBV7-3	CASSLDVTGTDTQYF
TRBV27	CASRGDRGLYNEQFF
TRBV29-1	CSVESGDGYGYTF
TRBV30	CAWRPLQEYTEAFF
TRBV27	CASSSWDRGNEQFF
TRBV7-2	CASRDPGLEEKLFF
TRBV5-1	CASRSGGATGISGANVLTF
TRBV5-1	CASSGLQGANTEAFF
TRBV19	CASSQQANQPQHF
TRBV9	CATGGASGSNTGELFF
TRBV2	CASSDWGQVGSNYGYTF
TRBV7-3	CASSPGQTNSPLHF
TRBV19	CASSTAGGRETQYF
TRBV6-5	CASSYRPSGSYNEQFF
TRBV3-1/TRBV3-2	CASSQAGGTEAFF
TRBV3-1/TRBV3-2	CASSLVSGVYNEQFF
TRBV5-6	CASSPAGGFDYGYTF
TRBV27	CASSLKSQGMNTEAFF
TRBV19	CASSAPNLGNQPQHF
TRBV19	CASSILSGGQPQHF
TRBV27	CASKTSGVPYMSNQPQHF
TRBV5-1	CASSSDGMNTEAFF
TRBV19	CASSKGRVTNYGYTF
TRBV7-2	CASSLGPSRTGGAGELFF
TRBV30	CAWSGGTETQYF
TRBV5-4	CASSSDVWRRSEESTEAFF
TRBV3-1/TRBV3-2	CASSQAGSGDIQYF